This TCR beta chain was observed in a study of cytomegalovirus exposure and HLA in healthy donors. Study outcomes and limitations: A missense variant in DCLRE1C was later tied to TCR beta V- and J-gene trimming. Previously analyzed data showed that most TCR beta V segments were productive at a frequency of about 90% or about 30%. Whilst most TCR sequences proved rare, a subset of public TCRs occurred across many donors.

Primers included in the PCR were 60 Vbeta and 13 Jbeta primers. Profiling relied on immunoSEQ multiplex PCR, and the TCRdb table lists in-frame clones only, not all of them. Altogether about 150,000 clones are present, more than 75% being singletons, with the ten largest covering approximately 7.7%. V lost 7 bases and J lost 0, with 13 bases in between. This CDR3 contains 16 residues. Germline V gene data show CDR1 as MNHEY and CDR2 as SMNVEV (reference sequence). Remarks on this clone: Its specificity is not known.

The receptor comes from a man younger than 40 in good health and CMV-seropositive. The chain combines TRBV27 with TRBJ2-6; perhaps TRBD1 as D (5 bases). The material sequenced was PBMCs. CDR3 DNA: TGTGCCAGCACCCAAAGGGGCCCCTCTGGGGCCAACGTCCTGACTTTC. Protein product: CASTQRGPSGANVLTF. The full variable domain, completed using reference TRBV27 and TRBJ2-6, is EAQVTQNPRYLITVTGKKLTVTCSQNMNHEYMSWYRQDPGLGLRQIYYSMNVEVTDKGDVPEGYKVSRKEKRNFPLILESPSPNQTSLYFCASTQRGPSGANVLTFGAGSRLTVL.